This paragraph reports one T cell receptor beta chain. This sample is drawn from a study of blood T cell repertoires in COVID-19. About the study: The United States, Italy and Spain provided the acute and convalescent COVID-19 samples. PBMCs, B-cell-depleted T cells, or T cells were the source of the cDNA or gDNA that made up the material.

The CDR3 has 13 residues. CDR1 is MGHRA and CDR2 is YSYEKL in the germline V gene. Trimming shortened V by 4 bases and J by 2 bases, and 8 bases separated the two germline ends. The authors' processing: Scientists estimated how many nucleated cells there were by amplifying reference gene primers. The repertoire was sequenced with immunoSEQ multiplex PCR; TCRdb's copy has only in-frame clones and lacks some. V and J calls and clone size follow that table, whereas D and trimming were derived from the DNA. The profile shows 95,000 to 130,000 clones, about 80% of them singletons. The receptor comes from a man between 65 and 80 years old with active or convalescent COVID-19. Material: peripheral blood. The chain recombines TRBV4-1 with TRBJ1-2, with D maybe TRBD1 (5 bases). The CDR3 loop is CASSPQGNYGYTF. In DNA form, the CDR3 reads TGCGCCAGCAGCCCCCAGGGAAACTATGGCTACACCTTC.